The rows below give T cell receptor beta chains drawn from one sample of a study of PD-1 blockade in classical Hodgkin lymphoma. Clones were sequenced by immunoSEQ multiplex PCR, and TCRdb holds only the in-frame ones, with some missing. Seen here are roughly 70,000 clones, over 90% observed once, and the top ten hold over 2.5%. The source material was peripheral blood mononuclear cells (PBMCs). The source of these receptors is a human donor with classical Hodgkin lymphoma. The CDR3 runs from the conserved cysteine through the conserved F or W.

>TRBV2
CASMRDFGLAYEQYF
>TRBV30
CAWSRPGVSYNEQFF
>TRBV6-6
CASTLGQGNQPQHF
>TRBV7-8
CASSFSGKDQPQHF
>TRBV18
CASSPSGQGLSYEQYF
>TRBV28
CASRRDLVGDEQYF
>TRBV18
CASSQNSGDKETQYF
>TRBV28
CASSFMDRVYQPQHF
>TRBV19
CASSIGQGNQPQHF
>TRBV11-2
CASSFVFFADRGSGNTIYF
>TRBV28
CASSPPPSAPYSNQPQHF
>TRBV30
CAWSTGGEDEQYF
>TRBV7-8
CASSPGAGNTIYF
>TRBV14
CASSLYHGGAERGNEQFF
>TRBV7-8
CASSFLAGGSYEQYF
>TRBV19
CASSLDPPGQGARGEQFF
>TRBV2
CASSDGSSTDTQYF
>TRBV30
CAWSRDPNTGELFF
>TRBV2
CASSEAGSRGTHIQYF
>TRBV10-3
CAISESYSGGETQYF
>TRBV10-2
CASSRRGQGETQYF
>TRBV4-3
CASSQGLAGLLDTGELFF
>TRBV2
CASRLHGTGGRNEQFF
>TRBV2
CASSTEQGPGEKLFF
>TRBV5-4
CASSLAGNYYEQYF
>TRBV5-4
CASSSSTPFADTQYF
>TRBV5-3
CARSLGVLVGQLLNTEAFF
>TRBV9
CASSVVPSSYNEQFF
>TRBV19
CASSIAGGSYEQYF
>TRBV5-4
CASSPPWAGPANTGELFF
>TRBV28
CASSQYGVHEQFF
>TRBV4-1
CASSSGGTANLYGYTF
>TRBV9
CASSVTARQETQYF
>TRBV11-2
CASSPQRGAGGYTF
>TRBV18
CASSPSAGRDIQYF
>TRBV6-1
CASSAWGAQNIQYF
>TRBV5-1
CASSLQGFANTEAFF
>TRBV29-1
CSARFGSNEQYF
>TRBV30
CAWSRGGSALETQYF
>TRBV6-1
CASNLQRLTGELFF
>TRBV18
CASSLGLLREAFF
>TRBV15
CATSIGDTQWGDF
>TRBV18
CASSPAGTGMSGYTF
>TRBV7-2
CASSPPGYEQYF
>TRBV5-8
CASSHYLRADQYF
>TRBV9
CASSLGQGASGELFF
>TRBV9
CASSDLAGGTYNEQFF
>TRBV4-1
CASSHLTRGAGEQYF
>TRBV28
CASSLGGGAREQYF
>TRBV5-1
CASSSGTSGATLYNEQFF
>TRBV4-3
CASSQDWGLLVGNEQFF
>TRBV4-3
CASSLGSGSTDTQYF
>TRBV7-9
CASSLYGGADTQYF
>TRBV29-1
CSVILEGLGIGYTF